The rows below give T cell receptor beta chains drawn from one sample of a study of T cells after somatic rescue of genetic block. The table came from immunoSEQ multiplex PCR; TCRdb's copy has only in-frame clones and leaves some out. The sample records 70,000 or so clones, 85% to 95% being singletons. The source material was peripheral blood mononuclear cells (PBMCs). These receptors originate from a man aged 40-55 years. Both conserved end residues are part of each CDR3. D genes are given only for firm matches.

d_gene,j_gene,v_gene,CDR3aa,CDR3nt
.,TRBJ2-3,TRBV7-2,CASSLGYIRDTQYF,TGTGCCAGCAGCTTAGGTTATATTCGAGATACGCAGTATTTT
.,TRBJ2-1,TRBV10-2,CASSDPGEWHNEQFF,TGCGCCAGCAGTGACCCAGGGGAGTGGCACAATGAGCAGTTCTTC
.,TRBJ2-5,TRBV18,CASSPSAVQETQYF,TGTGCCAGCTCACCCTCGGCGGTCCAAGAGACCCAGTACTTC
TRBD1,TRBJ1-3,TRBV27,CASRSDRAGNTIYF,TGTGCCAGCCGAAGCGACAGGGCTGGAAACACCATATATTTT
TRBD1,TRBJ2-7,TRBV19,CASSPPLTGRSYEQYF,TGTGCCAGTAGTCCACCTCTGACAGGGCGCTCCTACGAGCAGTACTTC
.,TRBJ1-1,TRBV12-5,CASGLAGDTEAFF,TGTGCTAGTGGTTTGGCGGGGGACACTGAAGCTTTCTTT
.,TRBJ2-7,TRBV7-9,CASRTGNSYEQYF,TGTGCCAGCAGGACTGGAAACTCCTACGAGCAGTACTTC
.,TRBJ2-5,TRBV20-1,CSERRQETQYF,TGCAGTGAACGGCGGCAAGAGACCCAGTACTTC
TRBD1,TRBJ2-2,TRBV4-2,CASSPEGGARTGELFF,TGTGCCAGCAGCCCGGAAGGGGGCGCGAGGACCGGGGAGCTGTTTTTT
.,TRBJ1-1,TRBV9,CASSPSLTGPTEAFF,TGTGCCAGCAGCCCCTCCTTGACAGGCCCCACTGAAGCTTTCTTT
.,TRBJ2-7,TRBV27,CASSPRQGSSYEQYF,TGTGCCAGCAGTCCCCGCCAGGGTAGCTCCTACGAGCAGTACTTC
TRBD1,TRBJ2-3,TRBV18,CASSPMIAGGLSSTDTQYF,TGTGCCAGCTCACCAATGATCGCAGGGGGCCTTTCTAGCACAGATACGCAGTATTTT
.,TRBJ1-1,TRBV30,CAWSVGGSGASAEAFF,TGTGCCTGGAGTGTGGGAGGGTCCGGGGCTAGCGCTGAAGCTTTCTTT
TRBD1,TRBJ2-1,TRBV5-1,CASSFRDRGYNEQFF,TGCGCCAGCAGCTTCCGGGACAGGGGTTACAATGAGCAGTTCTTC
TRBD2,TRBJ2-3,TRBV19,CASSIVPGAGADTQYF,TGTGCCAGTAGTATAGTTCCGGGAGCGGGAGCGGATACGCAGTATTTT
.,TRBJ2-2,TRBV2,CASSEARNTGELFF,TGTGCCAGCAGTGAAGCCAGGAACACCGGGGAGCTGTTTTTT
.,TRBJ1-1,TRBV7-2,CASSDGPTEAFF,TGTGCCAGCAGCGATGGACCCACTGAAGCTTTCTTT